A selection of T cell receptor beta chains follows, all from one sample in a study of T cells after yellow fever vaccination. TCRdb reprocessed the 5' RACE reads via MiXCR and lists one record per CDR3 protein. The table has under 300,000 distinct CDR3 sequences, 6.9% seen once. Material: CD4+ T cells sorted from PBMCs, obtained 15 days after the yellow fever booster vaccination. These receptors all come from a man aged 25-40 years who received the YFV17D yellow fever vaccine. The CDR3 runs from the conserved cysteine through the conserved F or W. The D gene is left open where the match is weak. Clone size, where shown, is once, few, many, or a class for clones that have expanded.

many	TRBV20-1	TRBJ2-1	NA	CSARGDWEQFF	TGCAGTGCTAGAGGGGACTGGGAGCAGTTCTTC
NA	TRBV10-3	TRBJ2-7	TRBD2	CAITRLAGDYEQYF	TGTGCCATCACCAGACTAGCGGGAGACTACGAGCAGTACTTC
few	TRBV19	TRBJ2-1	TRBD2	CASSIGPRGGPYNEQFF	TGTGCCAGTAGTATAGGCCCGCGGGGGGGGCCCTACAATGAGCAGTTCTTC
NA	TRBV20-1	TRBJ2-3	NA	CSANKRHADTQYF	TGCAGTGCTAATAAGCGGCACGCAGATACGCAGTATTTT
NA	TRBV27	TRBJ2-1	NA	CATWDGVNEQFF	TGTGCCACCTGGGACGGGGTAAATGAGCAGTTCTTC
NA	TRBV7-9	TRBJ1-5	NA	CASSLDLGAQHF	TGTGCCAGCTCCCTAGACCTGGGGGCCCAGCATTTT
few	TRBV28	TRBJ1-3	NA	CASTETDAGGNTIYF	TGTGCCAGCACGGAGACAGACGCCGGAGGAAACACCATATATTTT
few	TRBV12-5	TRBJ1-6	NA	CASGLTAAPLHF	TGTGCTAGTGGTTTGACAGCGGCACCCCTCCACTTT
few	TRBV6-2/TRBV6-3	TRBJ2-7	TRBD2	CASNPFAGLAGDHRYEQYF	TGTGCCAGCAATCCCTTCGCGGGGCTAGCGGGAGATCATCGCTACGAGCAGTACTTC
many	TRBV28	TRBJ2-7	NA	CASSFVGRAYEQYF	TGTGCCAGCAGTTTTGTCGGCAGGGCCTACGAGCAGTACTTC
few	TRBV14	TRBJ1-5	NA	CASSQGQLGPQHF	TGTGCCAGCAGCCAAGGCCAACTGGGGCCCCAGCATTTT
NA	TRBV4-3	TRBJ2-3	TRBD2	CASSQELRERIDTQYF	TGCGCCAGCAGCCAAGAGTTGCGGGAGAGGATAGATACGCAGTATTTT
many	TRBV29-1	TRBJ2-4	NA	CSVLQGTAKNIQYF	TGCAGCGTTTTGCAGGGAACGGCCAAAAACATTCAGTACTTC
many	TRBV29-1	TRBJ2-7	NA	CSAQTETTYEQYF	TGCAGCGCCCAGACGGAGACTACCTACGAGCAGTACTTC
few	TRBV6-5	TRBJ2-5	NA	CASSYSIAEETQYF	TGTGCCAGCAGTTACTCGATCGCAGAAGAGACCCAGTACTTC
NA	TRBV7-2	TRBJ2-7	TRBD1	CASSWDRRSYEQYF	TGTGCCAGCAGCTGGGACAGGAGGTCCTACGAGCAGTACTTC
many	TRBV3-1	TRBJ1-2	TRBD1	CASRGTDTYGYTF	TGTGCCAGCAGGGGGACAGATACCTATGGCTACACCTTC
few	TRBV5-1	TRBJ2-3	TRBD1	CASSFPTGGYTDTQYF	TGCGCCAGCAGCTTCCCGACAGGGGGCTACACAGATACGCAGTATTTT
few	TRBV20-1	TRBJ2-5	NA	CSVRARETQETQYF	TGCAGTGTAAGGGCACGAGAAACCCAAGAGACCCAGTACTTC
NA	TRBV19	TRBJ1-5	NA	CASTPARSGGNQPQHF	TGTGCCAGTACCCCAGCACGGTCGGGCGGCAATCAGCCCCAGCATTTT
few	TRBV2	TRBJ2-5	NA	CASRGDTYRETQYF	TGTGCCAGCAGGGGGGATACTTACAGAGAGACCCAGTACTTC
NA	TRBV20-1	TRBJ2-4	NA	CSARGRNLTAKNIQYF	TGCAGTGCTAGAGGGCGCAACCTAACAGCCAAAAACATTCAGTACTTC
NA	TRBV6-2/TRBV6-3	TRBJ2-5	NA	CASSYPRRDQETQYF	TGTGCCAGCAGTTACCCCCGGAGGGACCAAGAGACCCAGTACTTC
few	TRBV5-4	TRBJ2-1	TRBD2	CASSRTRERGEQFF	TGTGCCAGCAGCCGTACGCGGGAGAGGGGTGAGCAGTTCTTC
many	TRBV7-2	TRBJ2-7	TRBD2	CASSFSRSGRVSYEQYF	TGTGCCAGCAGCTTCTCTAGGAGCGGGAGAGTTAGCTACGAGCAGTACTTC
many	TRBV7-2	TRBJ2-5	NA	CASSSPYQETQYF	TGTGCCAGCAGCTCACCGTACCAAGAGACCCAGTACTTC
many	TRBV7-6	TRBJ2-7	NA	CASSLDPGNSYEQYF	TGTGCCAGCAGCTTAGACCCAGGGAACTCCTACGAGCAGTACTTC
NA	TRBV7-9	TRBJ2-7	TRBD1	CASSSDPTGTGYNEQYF	TGTGCCAGCAGCTCAGACCCTACCGGGACAGGGTACAACGAGCAGTACTTC
few	TRBV30	TRBJ2-1	NA	CAWATPGSGYNEQFF	TGTGCCTGGGCCACCCCCGGTAGCGGATACAATGAGCAGTTCTTC
NA	TRBV7-2	TRBJ2-3	NA	CASSVSGADTQYF	TGTGCCAGCAGCGTATCGGGGGCAGATACGCAGTATTTT
NA	TRBV18	TRBJ2-7	NA	CASSPVRGLVGEQYF	TGTGCCAGCTCACCAGTCCGGGGCCTCGTGGGCGAGCAGTACTTC
many	TRBV28	TRBJ1-2	NA	CASRTGWRDYGYTF	TGTGCCAGCAGAACTGGGTGGCGGGACTATGGCTACACCTTC
NA	TRBV24-1	TRBJ2-3	NA	CATSDRTKNDTQYF	TGTGCCACCAGTGATCGGACGAAAAATGATACGCAGTATTTT
few	TRBV12-3/TRBV12-4	TRBJ2-6	NA	CASSPSDLSGANVLTF	TGTGCCAGCAGCCCCTCTGACTTGTCTGGGGCCAACGTCCTGACTTTC
NA	TRBV19	TRBJ1-6	NA	CASSDLNYSPLHF	TGTGCCAGTAGCGATCTGAATTATTCACCCCTCCACTTT